This TCR beta chain originates from a study of CD8+ T cells in alopecia areata. About the research overall: Patients in the study were on tofacitinib for 6 to 18 months, then off it for 6 months.

This CDR3 has 14 residues. The germline V gene has CDR1 SGHDT and CDR2 YYEEEE. The ends lost 1 base at V and 13 bases at J; junction bases unmatched: 10. In each case, RNA was isolated and then reverse transcribed into cDNA as the sequencing template. Assay used: immunoSEQ multiplex PCR; TCRdb lists only in-frame clones, some missing. The repertoire has around 140,000 clones, more than 45% of them found once; the top ten carry 6% to 7%. The sequenced sample was CD4+ T cells sorted from blood. V gene TRBV5-6 combines with J gene TRBJ2-5; 10 bases match TRBD2. The receptor's source is a human donor with alopecia areata. CDR3 sequence: CASSLSTSGTSAYF. As DNA, the CDR3 is TGTGCCAGCAGCTTGAGCACTAGCGGGACATCGGCGTACTTC.